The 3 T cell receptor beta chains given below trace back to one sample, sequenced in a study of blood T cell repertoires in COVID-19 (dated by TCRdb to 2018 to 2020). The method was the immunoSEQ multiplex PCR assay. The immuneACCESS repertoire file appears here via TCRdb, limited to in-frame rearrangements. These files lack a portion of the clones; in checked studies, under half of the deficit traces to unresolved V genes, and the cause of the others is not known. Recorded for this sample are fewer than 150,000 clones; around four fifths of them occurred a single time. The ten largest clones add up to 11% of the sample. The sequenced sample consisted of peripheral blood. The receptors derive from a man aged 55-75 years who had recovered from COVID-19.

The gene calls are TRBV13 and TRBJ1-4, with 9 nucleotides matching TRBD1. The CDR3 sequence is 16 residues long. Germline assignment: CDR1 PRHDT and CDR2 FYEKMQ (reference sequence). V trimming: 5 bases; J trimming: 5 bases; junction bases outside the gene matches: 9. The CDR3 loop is CASSLAPGQGNEKLFF. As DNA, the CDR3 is TGTGCCAGCAGCCTCGCACCGGGACAGGGAAATGAAAAACTGTTTTTT.

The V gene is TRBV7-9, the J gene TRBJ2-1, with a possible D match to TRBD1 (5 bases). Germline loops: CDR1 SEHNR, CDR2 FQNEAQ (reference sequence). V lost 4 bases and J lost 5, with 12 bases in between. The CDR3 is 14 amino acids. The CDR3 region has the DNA TGTGCCAGCAGCTATCAACAGGTCGACAATGAGCAGTTCTTC. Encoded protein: CASSYQQVDNEQFF.

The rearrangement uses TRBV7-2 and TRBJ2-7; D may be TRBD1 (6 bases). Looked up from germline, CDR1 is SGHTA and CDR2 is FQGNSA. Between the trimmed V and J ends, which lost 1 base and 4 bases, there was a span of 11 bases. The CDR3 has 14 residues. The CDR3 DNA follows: TGTGCCAGCAGCTTAGAAGGACAGATATACGAGCAGTACTTC. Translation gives CASSLEGQIYEQYF.